Below, 15 T cell receptor beta chains from the same sample are listed, as sequenced in a study of shared clonotypes between healthy human individuals. Only in-frame clones appear in the TCRdb table, and some are missing; sequencing was by immunoSEQ multiplex PCR. Of 500,000 to 700,000 clones detected, 85% to 95% appear once; the ten largest clones hold 0.095% to 0.14%. Naive CD8 cells, CD45RO-negative and positively selected for CCR7, excluded terminally differentiated effector memory CD45RA+ cells. The specimen sequenced was naive CD8+ T cells sorted from blood. The receptor source for this set is a woman aged 25 to 39 in good health.

This sequence joins TRBV6-1 and TRBJ2-5; 9 positions agree with TRBD1. V trimming: 3 bases; J trimming: 5 bases; junction bases outside the gene matches: 7. The CDR3 contains 15 residues. CDR1 is MNHNS and CDR2 is SASEGT in the germline V gene. CDR3 nucleotide sequence: TGTGCCAGCAGTGAGGGACAGGGAAAAGGGGAGACCCAGTACTTC. Protein: CASSEGQGKGETQYF.

The chain is built from TRBV28 and TRBJ1-3; maybe TRBD1 (5 bases). The V end was cut by 5 bases, the J end by 3 bases, with 20 bases between. CDR1 and CDR2 (germline): MDHEN, SYDVKM. The CDR3 has 17 amino acids. DNA of the CDR3: TGTGCCAGCAGTCCCCCCTTTAGTACAGGCGGTGGAAACACCATATATTTT. It specifies CASSPPFSTGGGNTIYF.

The gene calls are TRBV4-1 and TRBJ2-3; 8 bases map to TRBD2. Germline V gene lookup returns CDR1 MGHRA and CDR2 YSYEKL. The trim removed 0 bases at V and 4 bases at J, leaving 9 bases unmatched. This CDR3 has 17 residues. CDR3 residues: CASSQDPQRGLADTQYF. The CDR3 region has the DNA TGCGCCAGCAGCCAAGATCCCCAGCGGGGGCTTGCAGATACGCAGTATTTT.

The chain uses TRBV5-8 and TRBJ2-6, with unresolved D. V gave up 7 bases and J gave up 5 bases, with 22 bases separating them. Germline CDR1 and CDR2: SGHTS and YDEGEE. CDR3 length equals 17 residues. The CDR3 region is CASCSGSTQSRANVLTF. DNA of the CDR3: TGTGCCAGCTGTTCTGGATCCACACAAAGTCGGGCCAACGTCCTGACTTTC.

The chain links TRBV28 to TRBJ2-1; TRBD2 matches 13 bases. Germline CDR1 reads MDHEN; CDR2 reads SYDVKM. J gave up 7 bases and V 2 bases, and 8 bases lay outside the gene matches. This CDR3 has 17 residues. The CDR3 region is CASSLPRTSGSSNEQFF. CDR3 DNA sequence: TGTGCCAGCAGTTTACCCAGGACTAGCGGGAGTAGTAATGAGCAGTTCTTC.

Regarding this clone: The sample carries other DNA sequences with the same CDR3. The chain links TRBV10-1 to TRBJ2-7, with D hard to call. Germline V gene data show CDR1 as WNHNN and CDR2 as SYGVQD (reference sequence). V dropped 9 bases and J dropped 4 bases, with 10 bases sitting between them. The CDR3 runs 11 residues. For the CDR3, the DNA is TGCGCCAGTTCGGACGGTTACGAGCAGTACTTC. It is translated as CASSDGYEQYF.

This chain uses TRBV6-7 with TRBJ2-7, with 9 bases that match TRBD2. TRBV6-7 belongs to the ORF category, with a function that is uncertain. The CDR3 is 17 amino acids. After removal of 2 bases from V and 0 bases from J, the junction contained 8 bases not matched to a gene. This chain's CDR3 is CASSYPGLAGSSYEQYF. The CDR3 DNA is TGTGCCAGCAGTTACCCCGGGCTAGCGGGAAGCTCCTACGAGCAGTACTTC.

The V gene is TRBV11-3, the J gene TRBJ2-1; D is possibly TRBD2 (5 bases). The germline V gene encodes CDR1 SGHNT and CDR2 YENEEA. V dropped 8 bases and J dropped 4 bases, with 6 bases sitting between them. CDR3 length equals 11 residues. CDR3 DNA: TGTGCCAGCGGGAGTTACAATGAGCAGTTCTTC. It translates to CASGSYNEQFF.

This chain joins TRBV15 and TRBJ2-3; 7 nucleotides line up with TRBD2. This CDR3 comprises 14 residues. Trimming took 8 bases from V and 8 from J; bases not matched to a gene: 13. The V gene's germline CDR1 is LNHNV and CDR2 YYDKDF (reference sequence). Here the CDR3 DNA reads TGTGCCACCCAACCCGGGACTAACATCGGTACGCAGTATTTT. Protein sequence: CATQPGTNIGTQYF. The full variable domain, with the rest looked up from reference TRBV15 and TRBJ2-3, is DAMVIQNPRYQVTQFGKPVTLSCSQTLNHNVMYWYQQKSSQAPKLLFHYYDKDFNNEADTPDNFQSRRPNTSFCFLDIRSPGLGDTAMYLCATQPGTNIGTQYFGPGTRLTVL.

Concerning this clone itself: The junction shows a germline mismatch at one end, possibly a read error. The chain links TRBV7-2 to TRBJ2-5, with 9 nucleotides matching TRBD2. The DNA end is more similar to TRBJ2-7, so the J call may be wrong. Germline V gene lookup returns CDR1 SGHTA and CDR2 FQGNSA. The CDR3 consists of 16 residues. CDR3 region: CASSPRSGRSSHEQYF. CDR3 sequence (DNA): TGTGCCAGCAGCCCCCGGAGCGGGAGGTCCTCCCACGAGCAGTACTTC.

The chain uses TRBV6-5 and TRBJ2-5, with 10 positions matching TRBD2. Germline CDR1 is MNHEY and CDR2 is SVGAGI. With V trimmed by 3 bases and J by 0 bases, 4 bases remained unmatched. CDR3 length equals 16 residues. The chain's CDR3 is CASSYEREGYQETQYF. The CDR3 nucleotides are TGTGCCAGCAGTTATGAGCGGGAGGGGTACCAAGAGACCCAGTACTTC.

V is TRBV11-2 and J is TRBJ2-7; D unresolved. The CDR3 extends over 14 amino acids. Germline lookup yields CDR1 SGHAT and CDR2 FQNNGV. The V end was cut by 0 bases, the J end by 5 bases, with 11 bases between. This chain's CDR3 is CASSLDFGVNEQYF. The CDR3 nucleotides are TGTGCCAGCAGCTTAGACTTTGGGGTAAACGAGCAGTACTTC.

J is TRBJ2-2 and V is TRBV29-1, with 7 bases fitting TRBD2. Trimming removed 2 bases from V and 8 bases from J; junction bases left unmatched: 11. The CDR3 has 15 amino acids. Germline V CDR1 and CDR2: SQVTM, ANQGSEA. CDR3 nucleotide sequence: TGCAGCGTTGAATCCGATGCGGGAGAGCGAGGGGAGCTGTTTTTT. Its translation: CSVESDAGERGELFF.

J is TRBJ2-7 and V is TRBV7-9; TRBD1 matches at 8 bases. The junction had 8 bases not matched to a gene; V was cut back by 2 bases and J by 5 bases. Looked up from germline, CDR1 is SEHNR and CDR2 is FQNEAQ (reference sequence). The CDR3 is 15 amino acids. CDR3 protein: CASSLSQGALNEQYF. For the CDR3, the DNA is TGTGCCAGCAGCTTAAGCCAGGGGGCGCTCAACGAGCAGTACTTC.

CDR3 loop: CASSLYTGGYQPQHF. The CDR3 bases are TGTGCCAGCAGCCTCTACACAGGGGGTTATCAGCCCCAGCATTTT. The J gene is TRBJ1-5, the V gene TRBV7-2, with 8 bases identical to TRBD1. Germline V lookup: CDR1 SGHTA, CDR2 FQGNSA. The J segment lost 5 bases and the V segment lost 5 bases, leaving 8 bases of the junction unmatched. The CDR3 is made up of 15 amino acids.